The 30 T cell receptor beta chains given below trace back to one sample, sequenced in a study of shared clonotypes between healthy human individuals. Assay: immunoSEQ multiplex PCR; the TCRdb copy retains only in-frame clones and omits some. Counted here are hundreds of thousands of clones, 95% to 98% occurring once; the ten biggest clones make up 0.25% to 0.35%. Naive CD8 populations comprised CD45RO-negative cells positively selected for CCR7, excluding terminally differentiated effector memory CD45RA+ cells. Sequencing used naive CD8+ T cells sorted from blood. These receptors all come from a man aged 25-45 years in good health.

Here the CDR3 reads CASSLSNLRILAGGTGELFF. For the CDR3, the DNA is TGTGCCAGCAGTTTATCTAATCTTAGGATCCTAGCGGGAGGAACCGGGGAGCTGTTTTTT. The chain carries TRBV28 and TRBJ2-2, with TRBD2 matching over 11 bases. The V and J ends lost 1 base and 5 bases, in that order; junction bases with no gene match: 15. Germline V gene sequence: CDR1 MDHEN, CDR2 SYDVKM. The CDR3 is made up of 20 amino acids.

About this clone: Other DNA sequences in this sample translate to the same CDR3. The chain combines TRBV27 with TRBJ2-7; maybe TRBD2 (5 bases). The CDR3 loop spans 12 amino acids. Germline V gene sequence: CDR1 MNHEY, CDR2 SMNVEV (reference sequence). Trimming removed 3 bases from V and 6 bases from J, with 9 bases in between. The CDR3 coding sequence is TGTGCCAGCAGTTTCCTTGGAGGCGAGCAGTACTTC. Amino acids: CASSFLGGEQYF.

The chain joins TRBV6-4 to TRBJ2-5; 11 bases align to TRBD2. The CDR3 is 15 residues long. Losses at the gene ends were 11 bases for V and 5 bases for J; bases not matched to a gene: 13. Per the germline V gene, CDR1 is MRHNA and CDR2 is SNTAGT. The chain's CDR3 is CASSALAGGLETQYF. The CDR3 DNA reads as TGTGCCTCATCGGCCCTAGCGGGAGGCTTGGAGACCCAGTACTTC.

The chain carries TRBV9 and TRBJ2-4; D perhaps matches TRBD2 (5 bases). This CDR3 has 15 residues. The germline CDR1 and CDR2 sequences are SGDLS and YYNGEE. Between the trimmed V and J ends, which lost 4 bases and 1 base, there was a span of 12 bases. CDR3 sequence: CASSLSGLAKNIQYF. CDR3 nucleotides: TGTGCCAGCAGCTTGTCGGGGTTGGCCAAAAACATTCAGTACTTC.

This clone has a single count. The chain combines TRBV25-1 with TRBJ1-4; TRBD1 might be the D (5 bases). The CDR3 has 16 amino acids. Trimming stripped 3 bases from V and 3 bases from J, with 14 bases between. Looked up from germline, CDR1 is MGHDK and CDR2 is SYGVNS. The CDR3 DNA is TGTGCCAGCAGTGAGATCGGGCCGGGACCTAATGAAAAACTGTTTTTT. Its protein product is CASSEIGPGPNEKLFF.

The CDR3 region is CASSYRGQLHNEQFF. The CDR3 DNA is TGTGCCAGCAGTTACCGGGGACAGCTACACAATGAGCAGTTCTTC. V and J are TRBV28 and TRBJ2-1; TRBD1 matches 7 bases. The V segment lost 4 bases and the J segment 5 bases; nucleotides outside the gene matches: 8. Per the germline V gene, CDR1 is MDHEN and CDR2 is SYDVKM. The CDR3 is 15 amino acids.

The J gene is TRBJ2-1, the V gene TRBV7-8, with unresolved D. Germline V gene sequence: CDR1 SGHVS, CDR2 FQNEAQ. The germline V and J ends were trimmed by 3 bases and 5 bases, with 14 bases remaining between them. CDR3 length: 15 amino acids. The CDR3 reads CASSFLMGVDNEQFF. The CDR3 DNA follows: TGTGCCAGCAGCTTCCTTATGGGTGTCGACAATGAGCAGTTCTTC.

The genes are TRBV6-6 and TRBJ1-4; D is possibly TRBD1 (6 bases). Germline V gene data show CDR1 as MNHNY and CDR2 as SVGAGI (reference sequence). CDR3 length: 14 amino acids. V was pared by 1 base and J by 7 bases, with 10 bases between. CDR3 nucleotide sequence: TGTGCCAGCAGTTACTTGGGGGCCGGTGAAAAACTGTTTTTT. Its translation: CASSYLGAGEKLFF.

The chain combines TRBV2 with TRBJ1-2; perhaps TRBD1 as D (6 bases). This CDR3 has 15 amino acids. Trimming stripped 7 bases from V and 1 base from J, with 16 bases between. Germline V gives CDR1 SNHLY, CDR2 FYNNEI. The CDR3 loop is CASTDVTGVNYGYTF. The CDR3 DNA follows: TGTGCCAGCACCGACGTGACAGGAGTTAACTATGGCTACACCTTC.

With regard to this clone: Other DNA sequences of this sample code for an identical CDR3. This sequence joins TRBV18 and TRBJ2-3; tentative D call: TRBD2 (5 bases). V gave up 6 bases and J gave up 2 bases, with 9 bases separating them. This CDR3 has 13 residues. Germline lookup yields CDR1 KGHSH and CDR2 LQKENI. As DNA, the CDR3 is TGTGCCAGCTCCCCCGGGGACACAGATACGCAGTATTTT. Protein: CASSPGDTDTQYF. Full variable domain (outside the CDR3, taken from reference TRBV18 and TRBJ2-3): NAGVMQNPRHLVRRRGQEARLRCSPMKGHSHVYWYRQLPEEGLKFMVYLQKENIIDESGMPKERFSAEFPKEGPSILRIQQVVRGDSAAYFCASSPGDTDTQYFGPGTRLTVL.

This clone was observed a single time. The chain recombines TRBV5-5 with TRBJ2-1; D unclear. From germline, CDR1 is SGHKS and CDR2 YYEKEE (reference sequence). V lost 5 bases to trimming and J lost 5 bases, with 8 bases between them. CDR3 length equals 12 residues. CDR3 DNA: TGTGCCAGCAGAGACAAGAACAATGAGCAGTTCTTC. Its protein product is CASRDKNNEQFF.

The chain is built from TRBV7-6 and TRBJ1-1; D perhaps matches TRBD1 (6 bases). The CDR3 totals 16 residues. From germline, CDR1 is SGHVS and CDR2 FNYEAQ. V lost 2 bases and J 7 bases, leaving 20 bases between the germline ends. The CDR3 reads CASSLLGGGRDVEAFF. In nucleotides, the CDR3 is TGTGCCAGCAGCTTATTGGGCGGGGGGCGAGACGTTGAAGCTTTCTTT.

The chain has TRBV7-6 and TRBJ2-7; 11 positions agree with TRBD2. Germline V gene sequence: CDR1 SGHVS, CDR2 FNYEAQ. V was pared by 1 base and J by 0 bases, with 2 bases of the junction left unmatched. The length of the CDR3 is 16 residues. This chain's CDR3 is CASSLGTSGYSYEQYF. CDR3 in DNA: TGTGCCAGCAGCTTAGGGACTAGCGGGTACTCCTACGAGCAGTACTTC. The full variable domain, with the rest looked up from reference TRBV7-6 and TRBJ2-7, is GAGVSQSPRYKVTKRGQDVALRCDPISGHVSLYWYRQALGQGPEFLTYFNYEAQQDKSGLPNDRFSAERPEGSISTLTIQRTEQRDSAMYRCASSLGTSGYSYEQYFGPGTRLTVT.

In regard to this clone: Other DNA sequences from this sample encode an identical CDR3 as well. This chain uses TRBV4-1 with TRBJ2-7; weak D call: TRBD2 (6 bases). This CDR3 comprises 13 residues. Trimming took 0 bases from V and 7 from J, leaving 10 bases between them. In germline, CDR1 is MGHRA, CDR2 YSYEKL. The CDR3 loop is CASSQDLGREQYF. For the CDR3, the DNA is TGCGCCAGCAGCCAAGATTTGGGGAGGGAGCAGTACTTC.

This clone came up once. This chain connects TRBV7-9 to TRBJ2-7, with a tentative D call TRBD2 (5 bases). Germline CDR1 reads SEHNR; CDR2 reads FQNEAQ (reference sequence). The V gene lost 8 bases and the J gene lost 6 bases, with 17 bases spanning the gap. CDR3 size: 13 residues. CDR3 DNA: TGTGCCAGCCGCGGAGGCGTGAGCCCCGAGCAGTACTTC. Residues: CASRGGVSPEQYF.

The genes are TRBV11-1 and TRBJ2-5; D remains ambiguous. Trimming removed 5 bases from V and 1 base from J, with 14 bases in between. The CDR3 totals 15 residues. Germline V gives CDR1 SGHAT, CDR2 FQDESV (reference sequence). The CDR3 spells CASSPYPGPQETQYF. The CDR3 DNA reads TGTGCCAGCAGCCCCTACCCCGGTCCCCAAGAGACCCAGTACTTC.

In this sample, this clone turned up once. The CDR3 DNA reads as TGTGCCAGCAGCCAATTTGGAGAGAGCAATCAGCCCCAGCATTTT. Protein product: CASSQFGESNQPQHF. V and J are TRBV7-9 and TRBJ1-5; D is unresolved. The germline gives CDR1 SEHNR, CDR2 FQNEAQ (reference sequence). The CDR3 sequence is 15 residues long. Trimming stripped 5 bases from V and 1 base from J, with 12 bases between.

CDR3 bases: TGTGCCATCAGTTACGAGGGGGAGACCCAGTACTTC. It encodes CAISYEGETQYF. The chain carries TRBV10-3 and TRBJ2-5, with D possibly called TRBD1 or TRBD2 (5 bases each). This CDR3 contains 12 residues. The germline V gene has CDR1 ENHRY and CDR2 SYGVKD. Trimming stripped 5 bases from V and 5 bases from J, with 9 bases between.

The chain employs TRBV2 and TRBJ2-7, with 8 bases that match TRBD1. The V segment lost 10 bases and the J segment 6 bases; nucleotides outside the gene matches: 8. The CDR3 covers 12 residues. Germline V gene sequence: CDR1 SNHLY, CDR2 FYNNEI. As DNA, the CDR3 is TGTGCCACCGAGTCAGGGGGCACCGAGCAGTACTTC. It codes for CATESGGTEQYF.

The chain links TRBV13 to TRBJ2-2; 11 nucleotides align to TRBD2. Germline V gene lookup returns CDR1 PRHDT and CDR2 FYEKMQ (reference sequence). The CDR3 length is 16 residues. V lost 2 bases and J lost 6; bases outside the gene matches: 5. The DNA of the CDR3 is TGTGCCAGCAGCTTAAGTTGGACTAGCGGGTCCGGGGAGCTGTTTTTT. It yields the protein CASSLSWTSGSGELFF.

The chain combines TRBV5-5 with TRBJ1-2; TRBD1 agrees at 8 bases. V gave up 2 bases and J gave up 2 bases; unmatched junction bases: 8. The CDR3 has 16 residues. The germline gives CDR1 SGHKS, CDR2 YYEKEE (reference sequence). In nucleotides, the CDR3 is TGTGCCAGCAGCTTCCTCCCAGGGGGCGAGAACTATGGCTACACCTTC. Protein sequence: CASSFLPGGENYGYTF.

The chain employs TRBV27 and TRBJ2-3; D is ambiguous. Germline lookup yields CDR1 MNHEY and CDR2 SMNVEV (reference sequence). V was trimmed by 0 bases and J by 0 bases, leaving 10 bases between them. The CDR3 covers 16 residues. The CDR3 here is CASSLSLYPSTDTQYF. DNA of the CDR3: TGTGCCAGCAGTTTATCCTTATACCCCAGCACAGATACGCAGTATTTT.

V gene TRBV2 combines with J gene TRBJ1-2; D unresolved. Germline values: CDR1 SNHLY, CDR2 FYNNEI. V was clipped by 7 bases and J by 6 bases, with 12 bases between them. CDR3 length: 12 residues. CDR3 loop: CASKTPAHGYTF. The DNA of the CDR3 is TGTGCCAGCAAAACACCGGCCCATGGCTACACCTTC. Variable domain in full (rest from reference TRBV2 and TRBJ1-2): EPEVTQTPSHQVTQMGQEVILRCVPISNHLYFYWYRQILGQKVEFLVSFYNNEISEKSEIFDDQFSVERPDGSNFTLKIRSTKLEDSAMYFCASKTPAHGYTFGSGTRLTVV.

V is TRBV5-1 and J is TRBJ2-3; D is unclear. V lost 1 base and J 2 bases, leaving 11 bases between the germline ends. Germline V gene sequence: CDR1 SGHRS, CDR2 YFSETQ. This CDR3 has 15 amino acids. The CDR3 region is CASSLRRTTTDTQYF. The CDR3 DNA sequence: TGCGCCAGCAGCTTGAGGCGGACCACCACAGATACGCAGTATTTT. Full variable domain (outside the CDR3, taken from reference TRBV5-1 and TRBJ2-3): KAGVTQTPRYLIKTRGQQVTLSCSPISGHRSVSWYQQTPGQGLQFLFEYFSETQRNKGNFPGRFSGRQFSNSRSEMNVSTLELGDSALYLCASSLRRTTTDTQYFGPGTRLTVL.

The gene calls are TRBV7-8 and TRBJ2-7; maybe TRBD1 (5 bases). The germline V and J ends were trimmed by 1 base and 2 bases, with 12 bases remaining between them. CDR3 length: 15 residues. In germline, CDR1 is SGHVS, CDR2 FQNEAQ. The CDR3, as DNA: TGTGCCAGCAGCTTAGGGTCTGGCAGGGCCTACGAGCAGTACTTC. Residues: CASSLGSGRAYEQYF.

The chain has TRBV14 and TRBJ2-7; a possible D gene is TRBD1 (6 bases). This CDR3 has 14 residues. With 5 bases removed from V and 5 bases from J, the gap between germline ends came to 16 bases. The germline CDR1 and CDR2 sequences are SGHDN and FVKESK. The CDR3 loop reads CASSGQTTVHEQYF. The DNA of the CDR3 is TGTGCCAGCAGCGGACAGACAACGGTGCACGAGCAGTACTTC. Supplemented by reference TRBV14 and TRBJ2-7, the full variable domain reads EAGVTQFPSHSVIEKGQTVTLRCDPISGHDNLYWYRRVMGKEIKFLLHFVKESKQDESGMPNNRFLAERTGGTYSTLKVQPAELEDSGVYFCASSGQTTVHEQYFGPGTRLTVT.

This clone has a single count. The chain couples TRBV7-8 to TRBJ2-7; a possible D gene is TRBD1 (6 bases). From germline, CDR1 is SGHVS and CDR2 FQNEAQ. Deletions cut 11 bases from V and 13 bases from J, with 27 bases between. The CDR3 has 13 residues. CDR3 region: CAVHSGTNTPGYF. CDR3 nucleotide sequence: TGTGCCGTCCACTCCGGGACAAACACGCCGGGTTACTTC.

The chain combines TRBV5-1 with TRBJ2-3, with D tentatively TRBD1 (5 bases). CDR3 length equals 15 residues. V lost 1 base to trimming and J lost 2 bases, with 11 bases between them. In germline, CDR1 is SGHRS, CDR2 YFSETQ. The CDR3 protein is CASSLLPRDTDTQYF. CDR3 sequence (DNA): TGCGCCAGCAGCTTGCTCCCCAGGGACACAGATACGCAGTATTTT.

This clone appeared a single time. Other nucleotide sequences in the sample specify the same CDR3. The J gene is TRBJ2-2, the V gene TRBV6-5; TRBD1 aligns across 10 bases. The germline V gene has CDR1 MNHEY and CDR2 SVGAGI. The CDR3 has 14 amino acids. The V and J ends lost 5 bases and 5 bases, in that order; junction bases with no gene match: 2. The CDR3, as DNA: TGTGCCAGCAGTAGGGGACAGGGGACCGGGGAGCTGTTTTTT. Its translation: CASSRGQGTGELFF.

The chain joins TRBV13 to TRBJ2-7; TRBD2 matches at 7 bases. Trimming took 5 bases from V and 3 from J; bases not matched to a gene: 4. The germline CDR1 and CDR2 sequences are PRHDT and FYEKMQ (reference sequence). The CDR3 loop spans 13 amino acids. CDR3 sequence reads: CASSPPGGYEQYF. CDR3 nucleotide sequence: TGTGCCAGCAGCCCCCCGGGGGGCTACGAGCAGTACTTC.